A single sample is the source of the 2 T cell receptor beta chains below, sequenced in a study of cytomegalovirus exposure and HLA in healthy donors. Researchers ran the PCR with 60 Vbeta and 13 Jbeta primers. Measured with immunoSEQ multiplex PCR; TCRdb has only the in-frame clones, and not every one. The data show around 76,000 clones, around 70% seen once. The sequencing input was PBMCs. The receptors stem from a woman aged 40-49 years in good health and CMV-seropositive.

In its sample, this clone was seen a few times. The chain couples TRBV7-7 to TRBJ1-1; D is perhaps TRBD1 (5 bases). The length of the CDR3 is 13 residues. Trimming stripped 4 bases from V and 5 bases from J, with 11 bases between. Germline values: CDR1 SSHAT, CDR2 FNYEAQ (reference sequence). CDR3 nucleotide sequence: TGTGCCAGCAGCTCCAGGGAGGGGACTGAAGCTTTCTTT. Protein product: CASSSREGTEAFF.

This clone was detected a few times. CDR3 residues: CASSQARTPYTEAFF. CDR3 in DNA: TGCGCCAGCAGCCAAGCTAGGACACCTTACACTGAAGCTTTCTTT. The chain joins TRBV4-3 to TRBJ1-1, with D tentatively TRBD1 (5 bases). The CDR3 consists of 15 residues. The V and J ends lost 1 base and 3 bases respectively, with 12 bases between them. The germline V gene has CDR1 LGHNA and CDR2 YSLEER.